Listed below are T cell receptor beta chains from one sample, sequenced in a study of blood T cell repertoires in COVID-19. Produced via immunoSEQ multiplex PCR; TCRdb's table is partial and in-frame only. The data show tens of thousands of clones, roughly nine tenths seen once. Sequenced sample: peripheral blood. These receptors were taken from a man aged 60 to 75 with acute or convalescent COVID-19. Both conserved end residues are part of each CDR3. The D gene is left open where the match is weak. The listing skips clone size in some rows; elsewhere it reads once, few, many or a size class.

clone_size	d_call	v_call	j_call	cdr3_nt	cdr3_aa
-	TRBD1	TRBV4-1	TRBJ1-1	TGCGCCAGCAGCCAACCGGGACAGGGGGCGAAAACTGAAGCTTTCTTT	CASSQPGQGAKTEAFF
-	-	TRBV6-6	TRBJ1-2	TGTGCCAGCAGGGCGGGGGGCTACACCTTC	CASRAGGYTF
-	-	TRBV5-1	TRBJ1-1	TGCGCCAGCAGCTCTCTCGGGGGAACAAACACTGAAGCTTTCTTT	CASSSLGGTNTEAFF
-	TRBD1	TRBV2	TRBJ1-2	TGTGCCAGCAGTGAAAATATGGGGACAGCTTATGGCTACACCTTC	CASSENMGTAYGYTF
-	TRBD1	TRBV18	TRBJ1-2	TGTGCCAGCTCTCCGACAGGGGGCGCGGATGGCTACACCTTC	CASSPTGGADGYTF
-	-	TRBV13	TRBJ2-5	TGTGCCAGCAGTTTGGCAGGGTACCAAGAGACCCAGTACTTC	CASSLAGYQETQYF
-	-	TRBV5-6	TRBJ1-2	TGTGCCAGCAGCGGTTACAGGGTGACTGGCTACACCTTC	CASSGYRVTGYTF
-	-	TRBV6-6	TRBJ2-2	TGTGCCAGCAGTCCAATATTGGGATCTCGGAGCGGCGGGGAGCTGTTTTTT	CASSPILGSRSGGELFF
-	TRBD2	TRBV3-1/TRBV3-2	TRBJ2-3	TGTGCCAGTAGCCAAGGACTAGCGGTACCCACAGATACGCAGTATTTT	CASSQGLAVPTDTQYF
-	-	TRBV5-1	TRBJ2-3	TGCGCCAGCAGCTCTCAAATGAAGTTTCGGGTTCACCCAGATACGCAGTATTTT	CASSSQMKFRVHPDTQYF
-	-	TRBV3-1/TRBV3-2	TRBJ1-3	TGTGCCAGCAGCTTTCCCGGGAGGGGTGGAAACACCATATATTTT	CASSFPGRGGNTIYF
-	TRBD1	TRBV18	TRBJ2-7	TGTGCCAGCTCACCGCTGACAGGGGTGGCCTACGAGCAGTACTTC	CASSPLTGVAYEQYF
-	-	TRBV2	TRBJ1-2	TGTGCCAGCAGGGAAACAGTGGAGGGGGGCTACACCTTC	CASRETVEGGYTF
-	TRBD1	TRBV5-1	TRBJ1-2	TGCGCCAGCAGCCCAGGGGGCAGGGACTATGGCTACACCTTC	CASSPGGRDYGYTF
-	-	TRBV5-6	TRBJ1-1	TGTGCCAGCAGCTTGTGGGCCGGGGTGAACACTGAAGCTTTCTTT	CASSLWAGVNTEAFF
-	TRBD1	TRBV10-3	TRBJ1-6	TGTGCCATCAGGGACAGGACCTTTGGGCCCCTCCACTTT	CAIRDRTFGPLHF
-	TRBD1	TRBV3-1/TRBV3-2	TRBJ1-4	TGTGCCAGCAGCCAGAGACAGGGAACTAATGAAAAACTGTTTTTT	CASSQRQGTNEKLFF
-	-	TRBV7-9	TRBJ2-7	TGTGCCAGCAGCTTCCTCTACAGGGAAGGGAACGAGCAGTACTTC	CASSFLYREGNEQYF
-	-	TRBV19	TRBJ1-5	TGTGCCAGTAGTGCGTCAGGTCTCAATCAGCCCCAGCATTTT	CASSASGLNQPQHF
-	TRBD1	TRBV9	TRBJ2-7	TGTGCCAGCAGCGTAGGAGGGGGCGGCTACGAGCAGTACTTC	CASSVGGGGYEQYF
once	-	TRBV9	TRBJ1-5	TGTGCCAGCAGCGAGGGATTGAGGGATCAGCCCCAGCATTTT	CASSEGLRDQPQHF
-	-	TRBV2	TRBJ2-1	TGTGCCAGCAGCACAAGGACGGGGAGTGAGCAGTTCTTC	CASSTRTGSEQFF
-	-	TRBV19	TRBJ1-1	TGTGCCAGTAGTATACTCAGGGATGGCACTGAAGCTTTCTTT	CASSILRDGTEAFF
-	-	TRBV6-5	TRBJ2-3	TGTGCCAGCAGAGAGCGAGGGACAGATACGCAGTATTTT	CASRERGTDTQYF
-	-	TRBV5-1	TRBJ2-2	TGCGCCAGCAGCTTGGATACGGGGGTCGGGGAGCTGTTTTTT	CASSLDTGVGELFF
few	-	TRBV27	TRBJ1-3	TGTGCCAGCAGTTTAGGGGGCTTTGGAAACACCATATATTTT	CASSLGGFGNTIYF
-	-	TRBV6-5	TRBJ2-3	TGTGCCAGCATTAAGGAGGGCGGGGTATATACGCAGTATTTT	CASIKEGGVYTQYF
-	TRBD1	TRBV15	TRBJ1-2	TGTGCCACCAGCAGAGGGGAGAGACAGGGGAGACGTGGCTACACCTTC	CATSRGERQGRRGYTF
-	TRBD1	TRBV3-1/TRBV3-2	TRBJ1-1	TGTGCCAGCAGCCAAGACCGAAGGACAGGAGCTTTCTTT	CASSQDRRTGAFF
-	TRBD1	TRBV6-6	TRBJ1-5	TGTGCCAGCAGCCTACAGGGGGATCAGCCCCAGCATTTT	CASSLQGDQPQHF